Described below is a single T cell receptor beta chain sequence and its context. In this sample, this clone turned up a few times. Its antigen remains undetermined. The input lacks base qualities; no much larger clone sits a single base away. This entry comes from a study of CD8+ T cells in alopecia areata (dated by TCRdb to 2016 to 2019). Regarding the research as a whole: The treated patients, all with moderate-to-severe alopecia areata, were enrolled in an open-label pilot trial of oral tofacitinib given at 5 to 10 mg twice daily. Patients stayed on tofacitinib for 6 to 18 months and then had 6 months of follow-up off drug so that delayed response and recurrence could be assessed. For the treated patients, the SALT score, which quantifies what percentage of scalp surface area is affected, served as the measure of disease severity. To study T cell clonal expansion in alopecia areata, the researchers applied high-throughput TCRbeta sequencing to both the C3H/HeJ mouse model and human patients. On the human side, TCRbeta sequencing was run on scalp tissue and on sorted CD4+ and CD8+ peripheral blood T cells from healthy controls and from alopecia areata patients with either patchy or totalis/universalis disease. Patients on tofacitinib were biopsied at baseline and after 4 and 24 weeks of treatment, and several of the patients also had a later scalp biopsy. Scalp clonality was compared among normal scalp (n=4), patchy alopecia areata scalp (n=8), and alopecia totalis/universalis scalp (n=8). RNA came from the PAXgene miRNA kit for fixed scalp, the miRNeasy kit for PBMCs, and the RNeasy kit for mouse skin. TCRbeta CDR3 regions were amplified by immunoSEQ multiplex PCR using 35 Vbeta forward and 13 Jbeta reverse primers.

The sample's time point, from its label and the paper: 24 weeks on oral tofacitinib. The meaning of the sample's treatment or condition label: oral pan-JAK inhibitor, 5-10 mg twice daily. Peripheral blood and lesional scalp punch biopsies were obtained from patients with alopecia areata. After PBMCs were isolated by density centrifugation and stained for CD3, CD4 and CD8, a FACSAria was used to sort CD4+ and CD8+ T cells. The library was built by means of the immunoSEQ multiplex PCR assay. RNA was extracted from all samples and reverse transcribed into cDNA as template for TCR sequencing. SuperScript III was used for first-strand cDNA synthesis, primed with a 2:1 mix of oligo-dT and random hexamers. Amplification bias was assessed with a synthetic immune receptor repertoire, and residual bias was removed computationally. The study's processing was this. Raw reads were preprocessed for error removal, and CDR3 was defined according to IMGT conventions as running from the conserved cysteine to phenylalanine. Clonality was computed as 1 minus the Shannon entropy, with the entropy normalized by log2 of the number of productive unique TCRs. Whether each scalp clone was CD4 or CD8 was inferred by checking scalp TCRbeta sequences against the CD4 and CD8 repertoires from sorted blood. TCRdb provides this immuneACCESS table in a form limited to in-frame rearrangements. Some clones are lacking; in checked studies, under half of them reflect an unresolved V gene, and why the rest are absent is not known. V and J calls and clone size are given by that table; D and trimming were obtained from the DNA. The sample yields more than 90,000 clones; around 50% were counted once. 12% of the sample rests with the top ten.

CDR1 SGHVS and CDR2 FNYEAQ were looked up in the germline V gene. V is clipped by 5 bases and J by 10 bases, and the sequence between their germline boundaries is 15 bases long. Taken from cysteine to phenylalanine, the CDR3 has 14 residues. Of the read, only the CDR3 DNA is kept; its 42 bases are in frame from base 1. General conclusions and limits of the study: Compared with mice, TCR sequences shared between patients were less clear, possibly partly because of HLA diversity across the patient population. Because the treated cohort was small and had just a single nonresponder, larger studies are needed to establish links between baseline CD8+ expansion and response. Compared with normal scalp, lesional scalp had higher clonality and more expanded CD8+ clones, particularly in alopecia totalis/universalis, a pattern that suggests antigenic drive. During tofacitinib treatment, many expanded lesional clones remained in scalp and blood, and this persistence may partly explain relapse after treatment is stopped. Tofacitinib significantly lowered scalp clonality and the number of expanded CD8+ clones among the top 100 scalp clones. Resident alphabeta T cells in normal human skin are also sequenced, complicating scalp TCR repertoire analysis, unlike mouse skin dominated by gammadelta T cells.

The sequence links TRBV7-6 to TRBJ1-6; the D gene is perhaps TRBD1, from 5 matching bases. The specimen was CD8+ T cells sorted from blood, collected at week 24, from a patient treated with tofacitinib. The origin of this receptor is a human donor with alopecia areata. Read as DNA, the sequence is TGTGCCAGCAGCCCAACCCAGGGTGGATCACCCCTCCACTTT. Translated, it reads CASSPTQGGSPLHF. With the rest looked up from the reference TRBV7-6 and TRBJ1-6 genes rather than sequenced, the full variable domain is GAGVSQSPRYKVTKRGQDVALRCDPISGHVSLYWYRQALGQGPEFLTYFNYEAQQDKSGLPNDRFSAERPEGSISTLTIQRTEQRDSAMYRCASSPTQGGSPLHFGNGTRLTVT.